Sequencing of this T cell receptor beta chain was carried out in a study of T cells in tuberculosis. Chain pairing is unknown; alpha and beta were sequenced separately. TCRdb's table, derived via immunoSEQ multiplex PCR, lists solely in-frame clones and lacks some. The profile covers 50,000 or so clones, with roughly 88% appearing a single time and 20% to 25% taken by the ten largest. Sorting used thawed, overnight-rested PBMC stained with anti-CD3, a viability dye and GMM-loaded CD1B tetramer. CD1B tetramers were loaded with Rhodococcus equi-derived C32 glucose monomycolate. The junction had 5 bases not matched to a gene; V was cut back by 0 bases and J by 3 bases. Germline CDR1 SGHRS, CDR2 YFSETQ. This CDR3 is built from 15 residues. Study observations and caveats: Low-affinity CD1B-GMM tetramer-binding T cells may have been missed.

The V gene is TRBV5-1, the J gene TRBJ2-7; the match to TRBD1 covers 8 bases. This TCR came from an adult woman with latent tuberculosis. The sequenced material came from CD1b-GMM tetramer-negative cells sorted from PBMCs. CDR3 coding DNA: TGCGCCAGCAGCTTGGATGGGACAGGTATCTACGAGCAGTACTTC. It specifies CASSLDGTGIYEQYF.